This T cell receptor (beta chain) originates from a study of identical twins' blood T cells. Study-wide findings and caveats: Each donor's most abundant TCRbeta clonotypes shared more CDR3 sequences with her twin than unrelated donors.

V lost 4 bases and J lost 8, with 9 bases in between. CDR1 SEHNR and CDR2 FQNEAQ come from the germline V gene (reference sequence). The CDR3 loop spans 12 amino acids. One entry per CDR3 protein, called by TCRdb with MiXCR from the 5' RACE reads. The table lists 300,000 to 450,000 distinct CDR3 sequences, 25% to 35% of them singletons. Reared together, all three twin pairs probably met the same infectious agents and vaccines. As regards this clonotype: The target antigen is unknown.

The J gene is TRBJ2-1, the V gene TRBV7-9; D gene uncertain. This sequence originates from a woman aged 18 to 55 in good health. What was sequenced was PBMCs. The CDR3 bases are TGTGCCAGCAGCTCAAGTAATCATGAGCAGTTCTTC. It is translated as CASSSSNHEQFF. Using reference TRBV7-9 and TRBJ2-1 for the parts outside the CDR3, the full variable domain is DTGVSQNPRHKITKRGQNVTFRCDPISEHNRLYWYRQTLGQGPEFLTYFQNEAQLEKSRLLSDRFSAERPKGSFSTLEIQRTEQGDSAMYLCASSSSNHEQFFGPGTRLTVL.